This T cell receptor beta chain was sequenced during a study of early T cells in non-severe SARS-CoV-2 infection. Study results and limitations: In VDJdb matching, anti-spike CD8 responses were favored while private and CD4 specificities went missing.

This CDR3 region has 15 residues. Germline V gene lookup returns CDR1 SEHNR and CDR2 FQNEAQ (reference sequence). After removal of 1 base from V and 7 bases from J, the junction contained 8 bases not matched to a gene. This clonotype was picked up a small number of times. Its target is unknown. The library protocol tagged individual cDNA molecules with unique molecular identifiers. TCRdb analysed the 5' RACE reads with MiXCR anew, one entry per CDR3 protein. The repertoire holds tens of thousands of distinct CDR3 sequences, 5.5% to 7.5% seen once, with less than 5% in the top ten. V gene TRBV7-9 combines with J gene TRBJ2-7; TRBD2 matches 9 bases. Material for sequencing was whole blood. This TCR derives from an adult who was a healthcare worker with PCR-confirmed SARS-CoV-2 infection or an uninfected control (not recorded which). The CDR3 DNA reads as TGTGCCAGCAGCTTAGTAGGGACTAGCTTCCGAGAGCAGTACTTC. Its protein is CASSLVGTSFREQYF.